These 32 T cell receptor beta chains originate from one sample sequenced in a study of cytomegalovirus exposure and HLA in healthy donors. The PCR used 60 Vbeta and 13 Jbeta primers. The repertoire was sequenced with immunoSEQ multiplex PCR; TCRdb's copy has only in-frame clones and lacks some. The sample lists 130,000 or so clones; 76% were seen once. Input material: PBMCs. These receptors originate from a middle-aged man in good health and CMV-seronegative.

The chain links TRBV5-4 to TRBJ2-2; 7 nucleotides align to TRBD1. With 0 bases clipped from V and 0 bases from J, the junction kept 5 bases outside the gene matches. The CDR3 consists of 17 residues. CDR1 and CDR2 from the germline V gene are SGHNT and YYREEE (reference sequence). DNA of the CDR3: TGTGCCAGCAGCTTGGTACAGGGGCGGACGAACACCGGGGAGCTGTTTTTT. Protein sequence: CASSLVQGRTNTGELFF.

This chain joins TRBV18 and TRBJ2-5; 11 bases align to TRBD1. This CDR3 is 17 amino acids long. Germline assignment: CDR1 KGHSH and CDR2 LQKENI. The junction had 8 bases not matched to a gene; V was cut back by 3 bases and J by 2 bases. CDR3 in DNA: TGTGCCAGCTCACCCTCTTGGACAGGGGGCCGTCAAGAGACCCAGTACTTC. This codes for CASSPSWTGGRQETQYF.

This clone was seen only once. The V and J genes are TRBV7-9 and TRBJ2-7; weak D call: TRBD2 (6 bases). This CDR3 contains 11 residues. Per germline, CDR1 SEHNR and CDR2 FQNEAQ (reference sequence). The V and J ends lost 7 bases and 7 bases respectively, with 11 bases between them. CDR3 protein: CASTGGREQYF. Here the CDR3 DNA reads TGTGCCAGCACCGGAGGGCGGGAGCAGTACTTC.

This clone appeared once. The rearrangement uses TRBV7-9 and TRBJ1-2, with 9 nucleotides matching TRBD1. V trimming: 4 bases; J trimming: 4 bases; junction bases outside the gene matches: 4. CDR1 SEHNR and CDR2 FQNEAQ come from the germline V gene (reference sequence). This CDR3 spans 14 amino acids. This CDR3 is CASSSGQGSYGYTF. DNA of the CDR3: TGTGCCAGCAGCTCGGGACAGGGTAGCTATGGCTACACCTTC. The whole variable domain, filled in from reference TRBV7-9 and TRBJ1-2, reads DTGVSQNPRHKITKRGQNVTFRCDPISEHNRLYWYRQTLGQGPEFLTYFQNEAQLEKSRLLSDRFSAERPKGSFSTLEIQRTEQGDSAMYLCASSSGQGSYGYTFGSGTRLTVV.

This rearrangement joins TRBV2 to TRBJ2-1, with 7 bases aligning to TRBD2. The CDR3 length is 14 residues. Germline values: CDR1 SNHLY, CDR2 FYNNEI. The V gene end was trimmed by 3 bases and the J gene end by 9 bases; junction bases not matched to a gene: 8. The CDR3: CASSEVGAGSEQFF. DNA for the CDR3: TGTGCCAGCAGTGAGGTTGGAGCGGGAAGTGAGCAGTTCTTC.

This clone was counted only a few times. V and J are TRBV6-4 and TRBJ2-1; 11 bases match TRBD2. With V trimmed by 2 bases and J by 0 bases, 0 bases remained unmatched. This CDR3 region has 16 residues. CDR1 is MRHNA, CDR2 SNTAGT, per germline. CDR3 DNA sequence: TGTGCCAGCAGTGACACTAGCGGGAGCTCCTACAATGAGCAGTTCTTC. It specifies CASSDTSGSSYNEQFF.

V is TRBV29-1 and J is TRBJ2-5; D perhaps matches TRBD1 (6 bases). The CDR3 runs to 11 residues. CDR1 is SQVTM, CDR2 ANQGSEA, per germline. V shed 7 bases and J shed 9 bases, with 15 bases lying between them. The CDR3 sequence: CSAEDSKSQYF. The CDR3 bases are TGCAGCGCCGAGGACAGCAAGTCCCAGTACTTC.

This clone was found a few times. The rearrangement uses TRBV11-2 and TRBJ1-5; D possibly corresponds to TRBD1 (5 bases). This CDR3 has 13 amino acids. Trimming stripped 5 bases from V and 4 bases from J, with 9 bases between. The germline V gene has CDR1 SGHAT and CDR2 FQNNGV. This CDR3 is CASSPRGNQPQHF. Here the CDR3 DNA reads TGTGCCAGCAGCCCCCGGGGGAATCAGCCCCAGCATTTT.

This chain connects TRBV2 to TRBJ2-7; no clear D gene. In germline, CDR1 is SNHLY, CDR2 FYNNEI. The ends were cut back, 2 bases at V and 4 bases at J, with 15 bases in the middle. The length of the CDR3 is 15 residues. CDR3 DNA: TGTGCCAGCAGTGAAATTGGTTTAGAGCCGTACGAGCAGTACTTC. Protein sequence: CASSEIGLEPYEQYF.

The rearrangement joins TRBV7-8 to TRBJ2-1; the D is unclear. The V and J ends lost 3 bases and 7 bases respectively, with 13 bases between them. The CDR3 runs to 14 residues. Looked up from germline, CDR1 is SGHVS and CDR2 is FQNEAQ. The CDR3 spells CASSFARVRNEQFF. DNA of the CDR3: TGTGCCAGCAGCTTTGCTCGAGTCCGGAATGAGCAGTTCTTC.

This clone occurred a few times. The chain is built from TRBV4-1 and TRBJ2-3, with D possibly being TRBD2 (6 bases). Germline-derived CDR1 and CDR2 are MGHRA and YSYEKL. This CDR3 is 15 amino acids long. V gave up 2 bases and J gave up 0 bases, with 9 bases separating them. CDR3 sequence: CASSQRSGSTDTQYF. The CDR3 nucleotides read TGCGCCAGCAGCCAAAGGAGCGGGAGCACAGATACGCAGTATTTT.

The chain carries TRBV5-1 and TRBJ2-7, with 8 bases fitting TRBD2. Trimming at V came to 4 bases and at J to 6 bases, leaving 12 bases not matched to a gene. This CDR3 is 15 amino acids long. Germline V gene data show CDR1 as SGHRS and CDR2 as YFSETQ. The CDR3, as DNA: TGCGCCAGCAGCCTCCTCCCGGGACTAGAATCCGAGCAGTACTTC. Its translation is CASSLLPGLESEQYF.

This clone was counted between two and nine times. The chain recombines TRBV2 with TRBJ1-6; D might be TRBD1 (5 bases). Trimming stripped 9 bases from V and 3 bases from J, with 9 bases between. The CDR3 runs 13 residues. CDR1 SNHLY and CDR2 FYNNEI come from the germline V gene. CDR3 nucleotides: TGTGCCAGTAGACAGATCTATAATTCACCCCTCCACTTT. Residues: CASRQIYNSPLHF. The whole variable domain, remainder taken from reference TRBV2 and TRBJ1-6, is EPEVTQTPSHQVTQMGQEVILRCVPISNHLYFYWYRQILGQKVEFLVSFYNNEISEKSEIFDDQFSVERPDGSNFTLKIRSTKLEDSAMYFCASRQIYNSPLHFGNGTRLTVT.

The genes are TRBV9 and TRBJ1-4; 9 bases map to TRBD1. The CDR3 has 15 residues. Germline V CDR1 and CDR2: SGDLS, YYNGEE. After removal of 0 bases from V and 8 bases from J, the junction contained 5 bases not matched to a gene. CDR3 sequence: CASSVAQGQGEKLFF. DNA for the CDR3: TGTGCCAGCAGCGTAGCTCAGGGACAGGGCGAAAAACTGTTTTTT.

The DNA for the CDR3 is TGTGCCAGCAGCTTGGCCAGCGGGACGTTAGCATCTACAGATACGCAGTATTTT. Amino acid sequence: CASSLASGTLASTDTQYF. The chain is built from TRBV5-8 and TRBJ2-3; 7 nucleotides agree with TRBD2. The CDR3 extends over 18 amino acids. In germline, CDR1 is SGHTS, CDR2 YDEGEE. Germline trimming cut 0 bases from V and 3 bases from J; bases unmatched to any gene: 13.

This clone was found once. J is TRBJ2-2 and V is TRBV28; 11 bases align to TRBD1. The V gene end was trimmed by 8 bases and the J gene end by 4 bases; junction bases not matched to a gene: 9. CDR3 length: 16 residues. Germline assignment: CDR1 MDHEN and CDR2 SYDVKM. As DNA, the CDR3 is TGTGCCAGCTCCGATACAGGGACAGGGGGCACCGGGGAGCTGTTTTTT. Its translation is CASSDTGTGGTGELFF.

This clone was counted only a few times. The chain couples TRBV11-1 to TRBJ2-5, with 10 bases aligning to TRBD2. This CDR3 comprises 15 residues. Trimming cost V 1 base and J 5 bases; bases outside gene matches: 4. The germline V gene encodes CDR1 SGHAT and CDR2 FQDESV (reference sequence). CDR3 nucleotide sequence: TGTGCCAGCAGCTTAGTAGCGGGAGGTCGGGAGACCCAGTACTTC. Protein product: CASSLVAGGRETQYF. The full variable domain, rest sourced from reference TRBV11-1 and TRBJ2-5, is EAEVAQSPRYKITEKSQAVAFWCDPISGHATLYWYRQILGQGPELLVQFQDESVVDDSQLPKDRFSAERLKGVDSTLKIQPAELGDSAMYLCASSLVAGGRETQYFGPGTRLLVL.

This rearrangement joins TRBV9 to TRBJ2-1; 15 positions agree with TRBD2. Germline-derived CDR1 and CDR2 are SGDLS and YYNGEE. There are 15 residues in the CDR3. V lost 4 bases to trimming and J lost 8 bases; unmatched junction nucleotides: 4. The CDR3 spells CASSPGLAGGHEQFF. CDR3 DNA: TGTGCCAGCAGCCCAGGACTAGCGGGGGGGCATGAGCAGTTCTTC.

V usage is TRBV10-3 and J usage is TRBJ1-2; D ambiguous. V lost 7 bases and J 0 bases, leaving 12 bases between the germline ends. This CDR3 contains 14 residues. Germline CDR1 is ENHRY and CDR2 is SYGVKD. The CDR3 reads CAITTEAANYGYTF. In DNA form, the CDR3 reads TGTGCCATCACTACAGAAGCAGCTAACTATGGCTACACCTTC.

This clone is termed medium-sized (0.01 to 0.1%). The V call is TRBV7-9, the J call TRBJ2-7; D may be TRBD2 (6 bases). This CDR3 spans 16 amino acids. V was pared by 1 base and J by 0 bases, with 13 bases between. Germline CDR1 is SEHNR and CDR2 is FQNEAQ (reference sequence). The chain's CDR3 is CASSLGLGGNSYEQYF. CDR3 DNA sequence: TGTGCCAGCAGCTTAGGTCTGGGAGGTAACTCCTACGAGCAGTACTTC.

The J gene is TRBJ1-1, the V gene TRBV5-1, with D perhaps TRBD1 (6 bases). With 4 bases removed from V and 1 base from J, the gap between germline ends came to 11 bases. Per the germline V gene, CDR1 is SGHRS and CDR2 is YFSETQ. The CDR3 totals 14 residues. This chain's CDR3 is CASSTTGQNTEAFF. DNA for the CDR3: TGCGCCAGCAGCACTACAGGGCAGAACACTGAAGCTTTCTTT. Using reference TRBV5-1 and TRBJ1-1 for the parts outside the CDR3, the full variable domain is KAGVTQTPRYLIKTRGQQVTLSCSPISGHRSVSWYQQTPGQGLQFLFEYFSETQRNKGNFPGRFSGRQFSNSRSEMNVSTLELGDSALYLCASSTTGQNTEAFFGQGTRLTVV.

This rearrangement joins TRBV6-5 to TRBJ2-7; 10 nucleotides align to TRBD1. Trimming cost V 6 bases and J 4 bases; bases outside gene matches: 12. This CDR3 comprises 16 residues. Looked up from germline, CDR1 is MNHEY and CDR2 is SVGAGI. This CDR3 is CASRYSPGQGKYEQYF. CDR3 bases: TGTGCCAGCAGGTACAGCCCGGGACAGGGGAAATACGAGCAGTACTTC.

This chain connects TRBV4-1 to TRBJ1-3; 7 bases fit TRBD1. Germline V gives CDR1 MGHRA, CDR2 YSYEKL. This CDR3 is built from 14 residues. V lost 5 bases and J lost 2; bases outside the gene matches: 3. CDR3 protein: CASSITGAGNTIYF. The CDR3 DNA follows: TGCGCCAGCAGCATAACAGGGGCTGGAAACACCATATATTTT.

The V gene is TRBV25-1, the J gene TRBJ2-3, with TRBD2 identical over 10 bases. V gave up 5 bases and J gave up 3 bases; unmatched junction bases: 11. This CDR3 has 17 residues. The germline gives CDR1 MGHDK, CDR2 SYGVNS. CDR3 amino acids: CASSQPSGSKRTDTQYF. DNA for the CDR3: TGTGCCAGCAGTCAACCTAGCGGGAGTAAGAGGACAGATACGCAGTATTTT.

This clone has just one count. The chain combines TRBV27 with TRBJ2-7; 8 bases align to TRBD1. The germline gives CDR1 MNHEY, CDR2 SMNVEV (reference sequence). The CDR3 spans 15 residues. V was pared by 4 bases and J by 2 bases, with 7 bases of the junction left unmatched. The CDR3 sequence is CASSSAGGATYEQYF. The CDR3 DNA follows: TGTGCCAGCAGTTCGGCAGGGGGCGCGACCTACGAGCAGTACTTC.

This clone was counted once. This chain connects TRBV19 to TRBJ1-6; D not resolved. This CDR3 is built from 16 residues. Trimming pared 5 bases from V and 9 bases from J, leaving 20 bases between. Germline CDR1 is LNHDA and CDR2 is SQIVND (reference sequence). CDR3 DNA: TGTGCCAGTAGTGCCCTCACCGGGAAGGGAGGTTCACCCCTCCACTTT. Residues: CASSALTGKGGSPLHF.

The V gene is TRBV5-4, the J gene TRBJ1-6, with 8 bases lining up with TRBD1. Trimming removed 5 bases from V and 8 bases from J; junction bases left unmatched: 12. The CDR3 is 16 residues long. Per the germline V gene, CDR1 is SGHNT and CDR2 is YYREEE (reference sequence). The CDR3 DNA reads TGTGCCAGCAGAAAAGATTCTGGGACAGGTTATTCACCCCTCCACTTT. The encoded protein is CASRKDSGTGYSPLHF.

The chain has TRBV9 and TRBJ1-1, with D uncertain. The V end was cut by 1 base, the J end by 3 bases, with 7 bases between. The CDR3 extends over 13 amino acids. Germline V gene sequence: CDR1 SGDLS, CDR2 YYNGEE. CDR3: CASSVTPDTEAFF. CDR3 DNA sequence: TGTGCCAGCAGCGTAACGCCAGACACTGAAGCTTTCTTT.

This chain connects TRBV27 to TRBJ1-5, with a weak D call TRBD1 (6 bases). CDR1 MNHEY and CDR2 SMNVEV come from the germline V gene (reference sequence). The CDR3 runs 15 residues. V lost 7 bases to trimming and J lost 2 bases, with 15 bases between them. Here the CDR3 DNA reads TGTGCCAGCAAACACTCACAGGGACGCAATCAGCCCCAGCATTTT. It yields the protein CASKHSQGRNQPQHF.

The chain carries TRBV6-5 and TRBJ1-5; D remains unclear. CDR1 and CDR2 from the germline V gene are MNHEY and SVGAGI. Trimming pared 6 bases from V and 5 bases from J, leaving 14 bases between. This CDR3 spans 14 amino acids. The DNA of the CDR3 is TGTGCCAGCAGACCCACCCTCACAGATCAGCCCCAGCATTTT. Translating gives CASRPTLTDQPQHF.

The CDR3 coding sequence is TGTGCCAGCAGTTTATCAGGGGTCAGATCGGACTCACCCCTCCACTTT. Translated: CASSLSGVRSDSPLHF. This chain links TRBV27 with TRBJ1-6; D may be TRBD1 (5 bases). The V gene lost 0 bases and the J gene lost 10 bases, with 16 bases spanning the gap. The CDR3 loop spans 16 amino acids. Germline V gene data show CDR1 as MNHEY and CDR2 as SMNVEV (reference sequence).

CDR3 in DNA: TGCGCCAGCAGCCAAGATCACGGCGGGGCGGTTGAGACCCAGTACTTC. Its protein is CASSQDHGGAVETQYF. The chain couples TRBV4-1 to TRBJ2-5, with TRBD2 as a possible D gene (6 bases). Trimming took off 0 bases at V and 5 bases at J, with 16 bases between the two ends. The germline V gene encodes CDR1 MGHRA and CDR2 YSYEKL. The CDR3 covers 16 residues.